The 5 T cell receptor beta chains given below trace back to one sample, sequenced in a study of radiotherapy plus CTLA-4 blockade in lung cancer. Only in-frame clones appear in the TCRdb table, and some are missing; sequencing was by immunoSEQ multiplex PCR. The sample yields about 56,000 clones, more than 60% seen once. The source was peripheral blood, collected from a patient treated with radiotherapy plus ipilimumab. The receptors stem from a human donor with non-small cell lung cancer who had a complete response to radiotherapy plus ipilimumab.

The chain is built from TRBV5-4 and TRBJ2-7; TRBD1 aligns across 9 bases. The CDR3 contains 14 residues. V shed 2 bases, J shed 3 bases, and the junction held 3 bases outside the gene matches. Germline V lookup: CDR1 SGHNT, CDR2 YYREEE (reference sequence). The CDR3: CASSFLGQGYEQYV. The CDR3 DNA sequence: TGTGCCAGCAGCTTCCTGGGACAGGGCTACGAGCAGTACGTC.

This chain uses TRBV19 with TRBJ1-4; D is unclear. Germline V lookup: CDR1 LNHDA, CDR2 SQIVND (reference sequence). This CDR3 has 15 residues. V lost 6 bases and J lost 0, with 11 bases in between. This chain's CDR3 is CASSRLVATNEKLFF. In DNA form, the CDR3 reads TGTGCCAGTAGCCGGTTGGTGGCAACTAATGAAAAACTGTTTTTT. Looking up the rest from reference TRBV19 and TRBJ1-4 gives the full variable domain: DGGITQSPKYLFRKEGQNVTLSCEQNLNHDAMYWYRQDPGQGLRLIYYSQIVNDFQKGDIAEGYSVSREKKESFPLTVTSAQKNPTAFYLCASSRLVATNEKLFFGSGTQLSVL.

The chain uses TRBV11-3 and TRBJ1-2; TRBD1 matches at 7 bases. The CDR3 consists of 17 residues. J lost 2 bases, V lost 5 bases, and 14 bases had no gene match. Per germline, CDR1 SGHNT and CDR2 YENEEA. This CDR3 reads CASSPGDRATSNYGYTF. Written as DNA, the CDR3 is TGTGCCAGCAGCCCCGGGGACAGAGCGACTTCCAACTATGGCTACACCTTC. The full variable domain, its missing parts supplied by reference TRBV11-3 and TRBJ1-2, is EAGVVQSPRYKIIEKKQPVAFWCNPISGHNTLYWYLQNLGQGPELLIRYENEEAVDDSQLPKDRFSAERLKGVDSTLKIQPAELGDSAVYLCASSPGDRATSNYGYTFGSGTRLTVV.

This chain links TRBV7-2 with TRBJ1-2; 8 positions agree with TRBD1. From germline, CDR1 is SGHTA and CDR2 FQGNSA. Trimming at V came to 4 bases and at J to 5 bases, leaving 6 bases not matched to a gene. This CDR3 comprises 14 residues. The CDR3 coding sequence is TGTGCCAGCAGCTCCCCGGACAGGGCTTATGGCTACACCTTC. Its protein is CASSSPDRAYGYTF. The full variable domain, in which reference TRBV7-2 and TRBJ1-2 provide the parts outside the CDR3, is GAGVSQSPSNKVTEKGKDVELRCDPISGHTALYWYRQSLGQGLEFLIYFQGNSAPDKSGLPSDRFSAERTGGSVSTLTIQRTQQEDSAVYLCASSSPDRAYGYTFGSGTRLTVV.

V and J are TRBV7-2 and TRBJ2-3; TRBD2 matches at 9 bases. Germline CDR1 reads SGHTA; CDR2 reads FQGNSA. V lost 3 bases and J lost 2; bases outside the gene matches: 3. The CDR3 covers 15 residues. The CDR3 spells CASSFWTSDTDTQYF. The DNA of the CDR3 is TGTGCCAGCAGCTTTTGGACTAGCGACACAGATACGCAGTATTTT.